These T cell receptor beta chains were read from a single sample in a study of Ad26.COV2.S vaccination and SARS-CoV-2 variants. Only in-frame clones appear in the TCRdb table, and some are missing; sequencing was by immunoSEQ multiplex PCR. The sample has around 7,300 clones, about 83% seen once. The sequencing here drew on peripheral blood, taken after recovery from COVID-19. The receptors derive from a human donor who had recovered from COVID-19. Each CDR3 is given with its conserved first and last residue. A D gene is named only where the DNA matches it firmly. Not all rows give a size; the values are once, few, many and, for expanded clones, a class.

clone size: -; J gene: TRBJ1-1; V gene: TRBV12-3/TRBV12-4; D gene: -; CDR3 protein: CASGWGTEAFF; CDR3 DNA: TGTGCCAGCGGGTGGGGAACTGAAGCTTTCTTT
clone size: -; J gene: TRBJ1-5; V gene: TRBV6-2/TRBV6-3; D gene: TRBD1; CDR3 protein: CASSPGGYQPQHF; CDR3 DNA: TGTGCCAGCAGTCCAGGGGGGTATCAGCCCCAGCATTTT
clone size: -; J gene: TRBJ1-2; V gene: TRBV5-4; D gene: -; CDR3 protein: CASSLVLGEDGYTF; CDR3 DNA: TGTGCCAGCAGCTTGGTCTTAGGGGAAGATGGCTACACCTTC
clone size: -; J gene: TRBJ2-3; V gene: TRBV4-3; D gene: TRBD2; CDR3 protein: CASSQVAGGPADTQYF; CDR3 DNA: TGCGCCAGCAGCCAAGTCGCGGGGGGGCCCGCAGATACGCAGTATTTT
clone size: -; J gene: TRBJ2-1; V gene: TRBV7-2; D gene: TRBD2; CDR3 protein: CASSLISSSGRRNEQFF; CDR3 DNA: TGTGCCAGCAGCTTAATTTCGTCTAGCGGGAGGAGGAATGAGCAGTTCTTC
clone size: -; J gene: TRBJ2-7; V gene: TRBV14; D gene: TRBD1; CDR3 protein: CASSQDPAGTGSRGYEQYF; CDR3 DNA: TGTGCCAGCAGCCAAGATCCTGCCGGGACAGGGAGTAGGGGCTACGAGCAGTACTTC
clone size: -; J gene: TRBJ2-7; V gene: TRBV11-2; D gene: -; CDR3 protein: CASSPTGLGYEQYF; CDR3 DNA: TGTGCCAGCAGCCCGACAGGCCTGGGCTACGAGCAGTACTTC
clone size: -; J gene: TRBJ2-7; V gene: TRBV15; D gene: -; CDR3 protein: CATSRERTTGYF; CDR3 DNA: TGTGCCACCAGCAGAGAGAGGACCACCGGGTACTTC
clone size: once; J gene: TRBJ2-4; V gene: TRBV6-5; D gene: -; CDR3 protein: CASSYGQAGSNIQYF; CDR3 DNA: TGTGCCAGCAGTTACGGGCAGGCCGGGTCAAACATTCAGTACTTC
clone size: few; J gene: TRBJ1-2; V gene: TRBV5-6; D gene: -; CDR3 protein: CASSRPTDSFYGYTF; CDR3 DNA: TGTGCCAGCAGCCGCCCTACGGACAGCTTTTATGGCTACACCTTC
clone size: -; J gene: TRBJ2-1; V gene: TRBV24-1; D gene: -; CDR3 protein: CATSSSGGRDEQFF; CDR3 DNA: TGTGCCACCAGTTCATCCGGGGGGCGGGATGAGCAGTTCTTC
clone size: -; J gene: TRBJ2-5; V gene: TRBV14; D gene: TRBD2; CDR3 protein: CASSQGTIAGSNMETQYF; CDR3 DNA: TGTGCCAGCAGCCAAGGAACCATAGCGGGATCAAATATGGAGACCCAGTACTTC
clone size: -; J gene: TRBJ1-2; V gene: TRBV4-3; D gene: TRBD1; CDR3 protein: CASSQDRTGGADGYGYTF; CDR3 DNA: TGCGCCAGCAGCCAAGATAGGACAGGGGGCGCAGATGGCTATGGCTACACCTTC
clone size: once; J gene: TRBJ2-1; V gene: TRBV3-1/TRBV3-2; D gene: TRBD2; CDR3 protein: CASSQVSGGQFF; CDR3 DNA: TGTGCCAGCAGCCAAGTTAGCGGGGGGCAGTTCTTC
clone size: -; J gene: TRBJ2-1; V gene: TRBV6-1; D gene: -; CDR3 protein: CASRGYNEQFF; CDR3 DNA: TGTGCCAGCAGAGGATACAATGAGCAGTTCTTC
clone size: few; J gene: TRBJ1-6; V gene: TRBV6-5; D gene: TRBD1; CDR3 protein: CASSYGGTVNSPLHF; CDR3 DNA: TGTGCCAGCAGTTACGGGGGGACAGTTAATTCACCCCTCCACTTT
clone size: -; J gene: TRBJ2-1; V gene: TRBV6-5; D gene: -; CDR3 protein: CASSYGRTLFF; CDR3 DNA: TGTGCCAGCAGTTACGGCAGGACCCTGTTCTTC
clone size: -; J gene: TRBJ2-7; V gene: TRBV10-3; D gene: TRBD1; CDR3 protein: CATQLQGVSYEQYF; CDR3 DNA: TGTGCCACACAGTTACAGGGGGTGTCCTACGAGCAGTACTTC
clone size: -; J gene: TRBJ2-7; V gene: TRBV6-5; D gene: -; CDR3 protein: CASREGALTYEQYF; CDR3 DNA: TGTGCCAGCAGGGAGGGGGCCCTAACCTACGAGCAGTACTTC
clone size: -; J gene: TRBJ2-1; V gene: TRBV5-6; D gene: -; CDR3 protein: CASSLVGPSSYNEQFF; CDR3 DNA: TGTGCCAGCAGCTTGGTAGGGCCTAGCTCCTACAATGAGCAGTTCTTC
clone size: -; J gene: TRBJ2-6; V gene: TRBV2; D gene: -; CDR3 protein: CASNTGLARSGANVLTF; CDR3 DNA: TGTGCCAGCAATACCGGGCTCGCCCGGTCTGGGGCCAACGTCCTGACTTTC
clone size: -; J gene: TRBJ1-1; V gene: TRBV30; D gene: -; CDR3 protein: CAWNRGGTEAFF; CDR3 DNA: TGTGCCTGGAATCGGGGTGGCACTGAAGCTTTCTTT
clone size: once; J gene: TRBJ2-3; V gene: TRBV7-2; D gene: TRBD2; CDR3 protein: CASTSSGSTDTQYF; CDR3 DNA: TGTGCCAGCACCTCTAGCGGCAGCACAGATACGCAGTATTTT
clone size: -; J gene: TRBJ2-5; V gene: TRBV30; D gene: TRBD2; CDR3 protein: CAWSVISGSRETQYF; CDR3 DNA: TGTGCCTGGAGTGTAATTAGCGGGAGCCGAGAGACCCAGTACTTC
clone size: few; J gene: TRBJ2-2; V gene: TRBV6-5; D gene: -; CDR3 protein: CASSYGGTGELFF; CDR3 DNA: TGTGCCAGCAGTTACGGAGGCACCGGGGAGCTGTTTTTT
clone size: -; J gene: TRBJ2-2; V gene: TRBV7-8; D gene: TRBD2; CDR3 protein: CASGIGGGATGELFF; CDR3 DNA: TGTGCCAGCGGGATTGGCGGGGGGGCCACCGGGGAGCTGTTTTTT
clone size: -; J gene: TRBJ2-7; V gene: TRBV4-3; D gene: TRBD2; CDR3 protein: CASSQDLASGRILPYF; CDR3 DNA: TGCGCCAGCAGCCAAGATCTGGCTAGCGGGAGAATTCTTCCGTACTTC
clone size: once; J gene: TRBJ1-1; V gene: TRBV6-5; D gene: -; CDR3 protein: CASTGVSNTEAFF; CDR3 DNA: TGTGCCAGCACCGGGGTTTCCAACACTGAAGCTTTCTTT
clone size: -; J gene: TRBJ2-5; V gene: TRBV5-4; D gene: TRBD2; CDR3 protein: CASSSTGRGVQETQYF; CDR3 DNA: TGTGCCAGCAGCTCCACGGGGCGGGGGGTCCAAGAGACCCAGTACTTC
clone size: -; J gene: TRBJ2-3; V gene: TRBV4-3; D gene: TRBD2; CDR3 protein: CASSQTRRGADTQYF; CDR3 DNA: TGCGCCAGCAGCCAAACTAGGCGGGGGGCAGATACGCAGTATTTT
clone size: -; J gene: TRBJ1-5; V gene: TRBV7-2; D gene: TRBD1; CDR3 protein: CASSLVLTGGNQPQHF; CDR3 DNA: TGTGCCAGCAGCTTAGTTCTCACAGGGGGCAATCAGCCCCAGCATTTT
clone size: -; J gene: TRBJ2-7; V gene: TRBV3-1/TRBV3-2; D gene: TRBD2; CDR3 protein: CASSLGGTSSYEQYF; CDR3 DNA: TGTGCCAGCAGCCTCGGGGGGACCAGCTCCTACGAGCAGTACTTC
clone size: -; J gene: TRBJ2-4; V gene: TRBV2; D gene: -; CDR3 protein: CASSEVGRLAKNIQYF; CDR3 DNA: TGTGCCAGCAGTGAAGTAGGCAGACTAGCCAAAAACATTCAGTACTTC
clone size: -; J gene: TRBJ2-5; V gene: TRBV18; D gene: -; CDR3 protein: CASSLSLGRQETQYF; CDR3 DNA: TGTGCCAGCTCACTATCCCTGGGAAGGCAAGAGACCCAGTACTTC
clone size: -; J gene: TRBJ2-7; V gene: TRBV30; D gene: TRBD2; CDR3 protein: CAWSSGEGYYEQYF; CDR3 DNA: TGTGCCTGGAGTTCCGGGGAGGGTTACTACGAGCAGTACTTC
clone size: -; J gene: TRBJ1-3; V gene: TRBV19; D gene: -; CDR3 protein: CASSIDGNTIYF; CDR3 DNA: TGTGCCAGTAGTATCGACGGAAACACCATATATTTT
clone size: -; J gene: TRBJ2-3; V gene: TRBV5-5; D gene: TRBD2; CDR3 protein: CASSLGRGLAGTDTQYF; CDR3 DNA: TGTGCCAGCAGCTTGGGGCGGGGACTAGCGGGCACAGATACGCAGTATTTT
clone size: -; J gene: TRBJ2-2; V gene: TRBV3-1/TRBV3-2; D gene: TRBD1; CDR3 protein: CASSLRTGVGTGELFF; CDR3 DNA: TGTGCCAGCAGCCTAAGGACAGGGGTAGGCACCGGGGAGCTGTTTTTT
clone size: -; J gene: TRBJ1-1; V gene: TRBV14; D gene: TRBD1; CDR3 protein: CASSPNRGQGVTEAFF; CDR3 DNA: TGTGCCAGCAGCCCCAACCGGGGACAGGGGGTGACTGAAGCTTTCTTT
clone size: -; J gene: TRBJ2-1; V gene: TRBV3-1/TRBV3-2; D gene: -; CDR3 protein: CASSQSQGAASDEQFF; CDR3 DNA: TGTGCCAGCAGCCAAAGCCAAGGGGCTGCTAGCGATGAGCAGTTCTTC
clone size: -; J gene: TRBJ1-5; V gene: TRBV7-8; D gene: -; CDR3 protein: CASSETGYQPQHF; CDR3 DNA: TGTGCCAGCAGCGAAACAGGATATCAGCCCCAGCATTTT